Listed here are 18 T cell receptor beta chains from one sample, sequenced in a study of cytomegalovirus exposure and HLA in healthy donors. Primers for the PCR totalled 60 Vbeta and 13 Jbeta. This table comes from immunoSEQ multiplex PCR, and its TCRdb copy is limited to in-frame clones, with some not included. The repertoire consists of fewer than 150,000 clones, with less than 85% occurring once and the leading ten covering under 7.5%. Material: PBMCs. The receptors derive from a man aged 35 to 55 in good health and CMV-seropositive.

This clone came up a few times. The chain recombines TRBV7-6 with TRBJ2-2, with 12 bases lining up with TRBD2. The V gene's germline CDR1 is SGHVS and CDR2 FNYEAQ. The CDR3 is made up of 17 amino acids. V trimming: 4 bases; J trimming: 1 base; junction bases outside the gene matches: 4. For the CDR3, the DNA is TGTGCCAGCAGCTCAACGACTAGCGGGAGGAACACCGGGGAGCTGTTTTTT. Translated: CASSSTTSGRNTGELFF.

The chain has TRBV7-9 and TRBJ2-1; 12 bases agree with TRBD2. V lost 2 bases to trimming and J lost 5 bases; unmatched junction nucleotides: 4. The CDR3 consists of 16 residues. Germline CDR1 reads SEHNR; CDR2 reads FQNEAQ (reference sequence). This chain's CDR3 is CASSLSLAGGDNEQFF. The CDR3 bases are TGTGCCAGCAGCTTATCTCTAGCGGGAGGGGACAATGAGCAGTTCTTC.

The CDR3 bases are TGTGCCAGCAGTCCGGACATGGGGGGTCAGCCCCAGCATTTT. This codes for CASSPDMGGQPQHF. The V call is TRBV27, the J call TRBJ1-5; D perhaps matches TRBD1 (5 bases). The CDR3 contains 14 residues. Deletions cut 5 bases from V and 6 bases from J, with 14 bases between. CDR1 is MNHEY and CDR2 is SMNVEV in the germline V gene (reference sequence).

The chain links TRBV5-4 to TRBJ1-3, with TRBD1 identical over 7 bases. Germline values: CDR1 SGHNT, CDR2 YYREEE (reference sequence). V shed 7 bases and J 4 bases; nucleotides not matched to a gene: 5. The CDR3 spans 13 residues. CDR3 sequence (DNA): TGTGCCAGCCTGGACAGGCGAGGAAACACCATATATTTT. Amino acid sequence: CASLDRRGNTIYF.

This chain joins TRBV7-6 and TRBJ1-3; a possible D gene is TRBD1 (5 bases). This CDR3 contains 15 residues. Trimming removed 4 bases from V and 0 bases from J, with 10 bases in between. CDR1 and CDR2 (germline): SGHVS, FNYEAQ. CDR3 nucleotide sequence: TGTGCCAGCAGCTCTACGGGGGGCTCTGGAAACACCATATATTTT. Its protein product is CASSSTGGSGNTIYF.

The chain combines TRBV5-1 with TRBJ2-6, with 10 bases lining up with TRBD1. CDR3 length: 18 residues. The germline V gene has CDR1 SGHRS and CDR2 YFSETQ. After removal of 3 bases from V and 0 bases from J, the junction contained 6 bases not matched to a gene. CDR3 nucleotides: TGCGCCAGCAGCTCCCAGACAGGGGGCCTCTCTGGGGCCAACGTCCTGACTTTC. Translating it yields CASSSQTGGLSGANVLTF.

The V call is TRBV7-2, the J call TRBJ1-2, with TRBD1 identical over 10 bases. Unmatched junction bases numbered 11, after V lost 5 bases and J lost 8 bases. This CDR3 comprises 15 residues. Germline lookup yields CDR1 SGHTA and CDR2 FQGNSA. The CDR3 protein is CASSPETGGAFGYTF. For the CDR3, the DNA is TGTGCCAGCAGCCCGGAGACAGGGGGCGCCTTCGGCTACACCTTC.

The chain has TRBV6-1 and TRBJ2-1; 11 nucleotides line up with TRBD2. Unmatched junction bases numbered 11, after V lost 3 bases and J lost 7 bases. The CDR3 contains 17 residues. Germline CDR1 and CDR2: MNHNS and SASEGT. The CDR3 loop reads CASSEISLAGGPNEQFF. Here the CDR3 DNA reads TGTGCCAGCAGTGAGATTTCCTTAGCGGGAGGGCCTAATGAGCAGTTCTTC.

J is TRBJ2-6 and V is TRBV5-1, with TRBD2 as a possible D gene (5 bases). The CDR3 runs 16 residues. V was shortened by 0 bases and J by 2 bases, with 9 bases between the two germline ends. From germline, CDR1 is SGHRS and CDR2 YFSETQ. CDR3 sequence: CASSLEFGAGANVLTF. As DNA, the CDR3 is TGCGCCAGCAGCTTGGAATTCGGGGCTGGGGCCAACGTCCTGACTTTC.

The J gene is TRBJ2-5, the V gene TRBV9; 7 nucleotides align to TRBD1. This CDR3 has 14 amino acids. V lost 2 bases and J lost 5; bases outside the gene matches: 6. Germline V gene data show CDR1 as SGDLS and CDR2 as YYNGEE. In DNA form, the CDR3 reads TGTGCCAGCAGCGTGGGGGACAGTCGGGAGACCCAGTACTTC. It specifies CASSVGDSRETQYF. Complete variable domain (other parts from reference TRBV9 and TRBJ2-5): DSGVTQTPKHLITATGQRVTLRCSPRSGDLSVYWYQQSLDQGLQFLIQYYNGEERAKGNILERFSAQQFPDLHSELNLSSLELGDSALYFCASSVGDSRETQYFGPGTRLLVL.

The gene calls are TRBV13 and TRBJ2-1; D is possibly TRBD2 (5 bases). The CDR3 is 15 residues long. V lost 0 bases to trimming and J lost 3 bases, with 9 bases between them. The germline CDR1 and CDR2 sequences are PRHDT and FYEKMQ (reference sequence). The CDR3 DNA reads TGTGCCAGCAGCTTAGGCGACGGGATCTACAATGAGCAGTTCTTC. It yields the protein CASSLGDGIYNEQFF.

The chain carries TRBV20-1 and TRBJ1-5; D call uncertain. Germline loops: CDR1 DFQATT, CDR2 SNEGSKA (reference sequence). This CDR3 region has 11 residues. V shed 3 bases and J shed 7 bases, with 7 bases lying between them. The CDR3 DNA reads TGCAGTGCTAGTCGAGGGCAGCCCCAGCATTTT. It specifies CSASRGQPQHF.

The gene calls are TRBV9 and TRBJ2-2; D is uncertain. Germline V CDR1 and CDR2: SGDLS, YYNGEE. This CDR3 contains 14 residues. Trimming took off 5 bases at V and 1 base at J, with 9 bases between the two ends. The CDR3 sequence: CASRVGVNTGELFF. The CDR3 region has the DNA TGTGCCAGCAGGGTCGGAGTGAACACCGGGGAGCTGTTTTTT. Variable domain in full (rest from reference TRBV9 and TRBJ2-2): DSGVTQTPKHLITATGQRVTLRCSPRSGDLSVYWYQQSLDQGLQFLIQYYNGEERAKGNILERFSAQQFPDLHSELNLSSLELGDSALYFCASRVGVNTGELFFGEGSRLTVL.

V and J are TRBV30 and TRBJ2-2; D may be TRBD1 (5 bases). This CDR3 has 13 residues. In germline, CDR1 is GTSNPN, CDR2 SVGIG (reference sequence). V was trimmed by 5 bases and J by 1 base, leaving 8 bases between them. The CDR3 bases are TGTGCCTGGCAGACAGAGAACACCGGGGAGCTGTTTTTT. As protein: CAWQTENTGELFF.

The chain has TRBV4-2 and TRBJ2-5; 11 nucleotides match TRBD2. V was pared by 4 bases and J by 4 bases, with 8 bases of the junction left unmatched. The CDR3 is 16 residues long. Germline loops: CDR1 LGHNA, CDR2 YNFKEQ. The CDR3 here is CASSRGTSGSGETQYF. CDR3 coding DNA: TGTGCCAGCAGCCGCGGTACTAGCGGGAGCGGAGAGACCCAGTACTTC.

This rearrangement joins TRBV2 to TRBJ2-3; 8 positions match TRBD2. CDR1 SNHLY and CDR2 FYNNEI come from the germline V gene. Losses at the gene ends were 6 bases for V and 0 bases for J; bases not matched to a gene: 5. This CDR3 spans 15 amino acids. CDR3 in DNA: TGTGCCAGCAGGCTGCCTAGCGGGAGCACAGATACGCAGTATTTT. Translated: CASRLPSGSTDTQYF.

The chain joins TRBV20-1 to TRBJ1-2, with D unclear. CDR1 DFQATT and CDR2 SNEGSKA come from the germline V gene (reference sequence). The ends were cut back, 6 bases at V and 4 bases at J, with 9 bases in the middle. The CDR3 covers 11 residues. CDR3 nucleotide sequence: TGCAGTGCCCCGGAGGGCTATGGCTACACCTTC. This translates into CSAPEGYGYTF.

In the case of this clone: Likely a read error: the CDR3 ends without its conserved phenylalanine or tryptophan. As DNA, the CDR3 is TGCGCCAGCAGCTTTGGGACAGGGTTTATGAACACTGAAGCTTTCCTT. It specifies CASSFGTGFMNTEAFL. V and J are TRBV5-1 and TRBJ1-1; 9 nucleotides align to TRBD1. J was trimmed by 0 bases and V by 2 bases; bases with no gene match: 5. CDR1 is SGHRS, CDR2 YFSETQ, per germline. The CDR3 length is 16 residues.